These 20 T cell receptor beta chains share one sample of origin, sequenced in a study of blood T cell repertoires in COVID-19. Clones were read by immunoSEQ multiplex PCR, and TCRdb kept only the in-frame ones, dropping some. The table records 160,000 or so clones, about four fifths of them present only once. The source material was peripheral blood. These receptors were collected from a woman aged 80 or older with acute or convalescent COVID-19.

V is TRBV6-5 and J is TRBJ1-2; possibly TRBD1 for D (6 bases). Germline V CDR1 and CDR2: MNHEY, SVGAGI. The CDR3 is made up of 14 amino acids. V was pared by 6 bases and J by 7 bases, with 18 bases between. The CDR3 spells CASSAGHSGGGYTF. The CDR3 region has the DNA TGTGCCAGCAGCGCGGGACATTCGGGGGGTGGCTACACCTTC.

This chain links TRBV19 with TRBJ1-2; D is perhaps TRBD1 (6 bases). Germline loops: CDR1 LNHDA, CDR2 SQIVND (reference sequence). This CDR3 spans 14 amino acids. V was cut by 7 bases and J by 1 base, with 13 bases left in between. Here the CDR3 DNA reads TGTGCCAGTAAAACAGGGCCCCTTAACTATGGCTACACCTTC. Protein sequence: CASKTGPLNYGYTF.

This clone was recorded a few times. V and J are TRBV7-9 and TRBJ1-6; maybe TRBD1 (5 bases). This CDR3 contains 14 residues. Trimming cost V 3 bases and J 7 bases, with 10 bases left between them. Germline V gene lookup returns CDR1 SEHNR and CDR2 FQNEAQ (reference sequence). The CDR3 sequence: CASSFGQGNSPLHF. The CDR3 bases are TGTGCCAGCAGCTTCGGGCAGGGAAATTCACCCCTCCACTTT.

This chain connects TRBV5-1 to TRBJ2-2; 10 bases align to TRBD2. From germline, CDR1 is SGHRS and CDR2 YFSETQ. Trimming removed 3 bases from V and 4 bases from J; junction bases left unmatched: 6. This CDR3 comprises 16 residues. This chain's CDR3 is CASSSPGLATTGELFF. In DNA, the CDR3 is TGCGCCAGCAGCTCACCGGGACTAGCGACCACCGGGGAGCTGTTTTTT. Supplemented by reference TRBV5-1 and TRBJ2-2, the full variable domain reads KAGVTQTPRYLIKTRGQQVTLSCSPISGHRSVSWYQQTPGQGLQFLFEYFSETQRNKGNFPGRFSGRQFSNSRSEMNVSTLELGDSALYLCASSSPGLATTGELFFGEGSRLTVL.

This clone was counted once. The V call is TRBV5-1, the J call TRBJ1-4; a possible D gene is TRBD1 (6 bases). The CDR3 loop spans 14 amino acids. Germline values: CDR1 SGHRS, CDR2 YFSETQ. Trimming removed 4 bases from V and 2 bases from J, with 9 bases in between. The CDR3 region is CASSRQGTNEKLFF. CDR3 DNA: TGCGCCAGCAGCCGGCAGGGGACTAATGAAAAACTGTTTTTT.

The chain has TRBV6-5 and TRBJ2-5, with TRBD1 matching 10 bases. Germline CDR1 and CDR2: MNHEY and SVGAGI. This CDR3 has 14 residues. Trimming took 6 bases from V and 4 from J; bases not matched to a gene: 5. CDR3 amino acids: CASSRWTGGETQYF. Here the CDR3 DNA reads TGTGCCAGCAGCCGCTGGACAGGGGGAGAGACCCAGTACTTC.

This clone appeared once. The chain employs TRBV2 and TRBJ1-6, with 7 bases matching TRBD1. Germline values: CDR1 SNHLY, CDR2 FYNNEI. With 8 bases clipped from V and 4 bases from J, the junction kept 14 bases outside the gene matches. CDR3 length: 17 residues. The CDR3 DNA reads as TGTGCCAGCTGTCCCGGGGGACAGCGAAGATATAATTCACCCCTCCACTTT. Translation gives CASCPGGQRRYNSPLHF.

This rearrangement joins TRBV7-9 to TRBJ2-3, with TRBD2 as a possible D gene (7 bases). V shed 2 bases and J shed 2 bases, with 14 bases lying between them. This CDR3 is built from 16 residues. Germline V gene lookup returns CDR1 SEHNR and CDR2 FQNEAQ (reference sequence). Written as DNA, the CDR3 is TGTGCCAGCAGCTTATACGGCGGGGGACACACAGATACGCAGTATTTT. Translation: CASSLYGGGHTDTQYF.

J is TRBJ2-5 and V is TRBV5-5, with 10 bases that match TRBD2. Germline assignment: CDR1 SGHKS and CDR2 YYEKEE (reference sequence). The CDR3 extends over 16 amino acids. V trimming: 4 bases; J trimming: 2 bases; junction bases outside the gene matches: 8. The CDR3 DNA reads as TGTGCCAGCAGCCCCGGGACTAGCGTTACGCAAGAGACCCAGTACTTC. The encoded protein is CASSPGTSVTQETQYF.

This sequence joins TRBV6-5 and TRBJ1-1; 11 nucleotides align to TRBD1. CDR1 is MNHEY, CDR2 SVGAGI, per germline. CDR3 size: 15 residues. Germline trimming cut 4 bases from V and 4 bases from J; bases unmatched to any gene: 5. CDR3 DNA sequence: TGTGCCAGCAGTTCTCCGGGACAGGGGGTCACTGAAGCTTTCTTT. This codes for CASSSPGQGVTEAFF.

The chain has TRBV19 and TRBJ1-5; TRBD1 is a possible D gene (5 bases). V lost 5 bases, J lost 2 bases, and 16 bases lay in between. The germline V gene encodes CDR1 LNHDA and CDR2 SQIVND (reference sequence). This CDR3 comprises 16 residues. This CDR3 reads CASSDPGRSGNQPQHF. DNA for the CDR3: TGTGCCAGTAGTGACCCAGGGAGGTCGGGCAATCAGCCCCAGCATTTT.

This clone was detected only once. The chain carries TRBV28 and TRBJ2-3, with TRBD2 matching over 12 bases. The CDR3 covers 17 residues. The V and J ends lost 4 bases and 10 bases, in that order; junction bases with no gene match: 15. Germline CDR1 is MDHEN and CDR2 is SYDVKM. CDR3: CASSSAGLAGGRGAQYF. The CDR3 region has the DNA TGTGCCAGCAGTTCGGCCGGGCTAGCGGGAGGGCGTGGGGCGCAGTATTTT.

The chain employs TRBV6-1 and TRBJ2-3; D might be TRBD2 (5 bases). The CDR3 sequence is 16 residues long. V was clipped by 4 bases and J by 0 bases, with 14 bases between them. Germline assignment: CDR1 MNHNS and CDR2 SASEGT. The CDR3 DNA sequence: TGTGCCAGCAGTGTTCAGCTAGGGAGTAGCACAGATACGCAGTATTTT. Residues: CASSVQLGSSTDTQYF.

The CDR3 loop reads CASSLPGGGTQYF. DNA of the CDR3: TGTGCCAGCAGTTTACCCGGGGGGGGTACGCAGTATTTT. The chain uses TRBV28 and TRBJ2-3; TRBD2 matches 8 bases. Germline CDR1 is MDHEN and CDR2 is SYDVKM. Trimming at V came to 2 bases and at J to 8 bases, leaving 3 bases not matched to a gene. CDR3 size: 13 residues.

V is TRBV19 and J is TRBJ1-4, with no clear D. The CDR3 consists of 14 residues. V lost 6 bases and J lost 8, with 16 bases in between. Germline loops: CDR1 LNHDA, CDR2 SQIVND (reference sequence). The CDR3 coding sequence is TGTGCCAGTAGACCGCGAGGGAGCAGGGAAAAACTGTTTTTT. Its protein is CASRPRGSREKLFF.

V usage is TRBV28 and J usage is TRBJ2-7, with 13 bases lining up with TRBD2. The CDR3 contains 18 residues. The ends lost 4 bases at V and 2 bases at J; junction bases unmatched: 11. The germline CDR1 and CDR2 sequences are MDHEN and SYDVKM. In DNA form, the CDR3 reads TGTGCCAGCAGTTCGGGACTAGCGGGACCAACAACCCCCTACGAGCAGTACTTC. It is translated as CASSSGLAGPTTPYEQYF. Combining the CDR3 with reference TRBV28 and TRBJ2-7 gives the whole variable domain DVKVTQSSRYLVKRTGEKVFLECVQDMDHENMFWYRQDPGLGLRLIYFSYDVKMKEKGDIPEGYSVSREKKERFSLILESASTNQTSMYLCASSSGLAGPTTPYEQYFGPGTRLTVT.

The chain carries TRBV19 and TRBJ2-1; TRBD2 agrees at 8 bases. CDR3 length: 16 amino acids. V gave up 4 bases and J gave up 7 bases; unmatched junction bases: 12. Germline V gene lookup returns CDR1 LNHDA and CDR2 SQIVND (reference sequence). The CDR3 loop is CASSTLGSGTRNEQFF. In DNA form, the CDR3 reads TGTGCCAGTAGTACCCTGGGTAGCGGGACTAGGAATGAGCAGTTCTTC.

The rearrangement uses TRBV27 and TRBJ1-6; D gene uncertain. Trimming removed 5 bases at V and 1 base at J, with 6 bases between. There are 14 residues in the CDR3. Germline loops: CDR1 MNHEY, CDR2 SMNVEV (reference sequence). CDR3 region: CASSTSSYNSPLHF. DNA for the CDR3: TGTGCCAGCAGTACATCTTCCTATAATTCACCCCTCCACTTT.

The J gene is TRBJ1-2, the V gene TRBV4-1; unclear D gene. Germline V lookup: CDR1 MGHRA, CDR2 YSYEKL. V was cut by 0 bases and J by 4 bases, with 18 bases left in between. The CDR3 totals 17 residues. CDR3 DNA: TGCGCCAGCAGCCAAGATGGCGGGCAGACTAGCTTCTATGGCTACACCTTC. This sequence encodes CASSQDGGQTSFYGYTF.

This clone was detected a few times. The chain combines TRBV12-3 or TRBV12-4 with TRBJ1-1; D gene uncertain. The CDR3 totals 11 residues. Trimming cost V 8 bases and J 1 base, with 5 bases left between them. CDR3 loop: CASGRNTEAFF. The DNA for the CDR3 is TGTGCCAGCGGTAGGAACACTGAAGCTTTCTTT.